The source of this TCR beta chain is a study of early T cells in non-severe SARS-CoV-2 infection. Overall study: RNA in bulk from unsorted whole blood was sequenced, and chains were unpaired. Regarding the study as a whole: VDJdb matching favored anti-spike CD8 responses, missing private and CD4 specificities.

Turning to this clonotype: Its target is unknown.

This CDR3 contains 18 residues. V gave up 2 bases and J gave up 4 bases; unmatched junction bases: 11. The V gene's germline CDR1 is MNHNY and CDR2 SVGAGI (reference sequence). The TCR library protocol attached unique molecular identifiers to the individual cDNA molecules. TCRdb re-analysed the 5' RACE reads in MiXCR, keeping a single row per CDR3 protein. Of 75,000 to 80,000 distinct CDR3 sequences detected, about 16% appear once; the ten largest clones hold approximately 2.9%. This clonotype originated in an adult who was a healthcare worker with PCR-confirmed SARS-CoV-2 infection or an uninfected control (not recorded which). Sequencing was performed on whole blood. The rearrangement links TRBV6-6 to TRBJ1-4; 9 nucleotides match TRBD1. The CDR3 sequence is CASSYPTQGAGHNEKLFF. The DNA of the CDR3 is TGTGCCAGCAGTTACCCGACACAGGGGGCCGGCCATAATGAAAAACTGTTTTTT.